This TCR beta chain was identified in a study of T cell changes during pregnancy in multiple sclerosis. The CDR3 has 12 amino acids. Germline V gives CDR1 SNHLY, CDR2 FYNNEI. With V trimmed by 6 bases and J by 6 bases, 3 bases remained unmatched. The method was immunoSEQ multiplex PCR; TCRdb's version includes in-frame clones alone and lacks a portion of them. This sample has over 40,000 clones; about nine tenths occur once, and the top ten carry 4% to 6%. Sequenced here: peripheral blood, sampled in the second trimester of pregnancy. The TCR sequence derives from a female donor in good health, enrolled as a control in a pregnancy study. The gene calls are TRBV2 and TRBJ2-7; 9 bases are shared with TRBD1. CDR3 sequence reads: CASRMTGGEQYF. In DNA, the CDR3 is TGTGCCAGCAGGATGACAGGGGGCGAGCAGTACTTC.